These 12 T cell receptor beta chains were sequenced from one sample in a study of cytomegalovirus exposure and HLA in healthy donors. PCR amplification relied on 60 Vbeta primers (plus 13 Jbeta primers). The data were produced by immunoSEQ multiplex PCR, yet TCRdb's version contains in-frame clones alone and is incomplete. The sample carries about 41,000 clones, roughly 80% recorded once. Sequencing input: PBMCs. Every receptor here comes from a middle-aged man in good health and CMV-seronegative.

This sequence joins TRBV1 and TRBJ2-1; TRBD2 is taken as the D call from the table, unchecked against the DNA. TRBV1 is deemed a pseudogene. This CDR3 has 16 residues. CDR3 DNA: TGCACCAGCTGCAGCGGGAGTAAATCGGGCTACAATGAGCAGTTCTTC. This codes for CTSCSGSKSGYNEQFF.

This chain uses TRBV27 with TRBJ2-2; 12 nucleotides match TRBD1. V gave up 2 bases and J gave up 7 bases; unmatched junction bases: 2. The CDR3 contains 15 residues. Germline CDR1 and CDR2: MNHEY and SMNVEV (reference sequence). In DNA form, the CDR3 reads TGTGCCAGCAGTTTAAGGGACAGGGGGCACGGGGAGCTGTTTTTT. The encoded protein is CASSLRDRGHGELFF.

The chain carries TRBV11-2 and TRBJ2-1, with unresolved D. The CDR3 spans 17 residues. Trimming shortened V by 2 bases and J by 1 base, and 15 bases separated the two germline ends. Germline assignment: CDR1 SGHAT and CDR2 FQNNGV. CDR3 DNA: TGTGCCAGCAGCTTATGGAGTCCGATAAGATCCTACAATGAGCAGTTCTTC. Protein product: CASSLWSPIRSYNEQFF.

This clone was recorded only once. The gene calls are TRBV28 and TRBJ2-7; 14 bases align to TRBD2. The CDR3 extends over 16 amino acids. Trimming at V came to 5 bases and at J to 7 bases, leaving 10 bases not matched to a gene. Germline CDR1 is MDHEN and CDR2 is SYDVKM. This chain's CDR3 is CASSPRLAGGPGEQYF. DNA of the CDR3: TGTGCCAGCAGTCCGCGACTAGCGGGAGGGCCAGGGGAGCAGTACTTC. Using reference TRBV28 and TRBJ2-7 for the parts outside the CDR3, the full variable domain is DVKVTQSSRYLVKRTGEKVFLECVQDMDHENMFWYRQDPGLGLRLIYFSYDVKMKEKGDIPEGYSVSREKKERFSLILESASTNQTSMYLCASSPRLAGGPGEQYFGPGTRLTVT.

This chain links TRBV4-2 with TRBJ1-2; 11 bases match TRBD1. After removal of 0 bases from V and 8 bases from J, the junction contained 8 bases not matched to a gene. The CDR3 is made up of 16 amino acids. Germline assignment: CDR1 LGHNA and CDR2 YNFKEQ. CDR3: CASSQDLRTGGEGYTF. In DNA form, the CDR3 reads TGTGCCAGCAGCCAAGATCTCCGGACAGGGGGCGAAGGCTACACCTTC.

The CDR3 reads CASSSASGGSKNIQYF. CDR3 sequence (DNA): TGTGCCAGCAGCTCCGCCAGCGGGGGGTCCAAAAACATTCAGTACTTC. The chain carries TRBV7-2 and TRBJ2-4, with TRBD2 matching 9 bases. The CDR3 runs 16 residues. V lost 4 bases, J lost 2 bases, and 6 bases stayed unmatched. In germline, CDR1 is SGHTA, CDR2 FQGNSA. Variable domain in full (rest from reference TRBV7-2 and TRBJ2-4): GAGVSQSPSNKVTEKGKDVELRCDPISGHTALYWYRQSLGQGLEFLIYFQGNSAPDKSGLPSDRFSAERTGGSVSTLTIQRTQQEDSAVYLCASSSASGGSKNIQYFGAGTRLSVL.

The chain has TRBV27 and TRBJ2-5; a possible D gene is TRBD1 (7 bases). The J call may be faulty, since TRBJ2-7 better matches the DNA end. This CDR3 comprises 18 residues. The germline gives CDR1 MNHEY, CDR2 SMNVEV (reference sequence). The CDR3 here is CASIPSGGRGASSYEQYF. The CDR3 DNA sequence: TGTGCCAGCATCCCCAGTGGGGGCAGGGGGGCGAGCTCCTACGAGCAGTACTTC.

The chain employs TRBV28 and TRBJ2-2, with no clear D. The CDR3 has 11 amino acids. V lost 3 bases and J lost 7, with 3 bases in between. CDR1 is MDHEN, CDR2 SYDVKM, per germline. In nucleotides, the CDR3 is TGTGCCAGCAGTTTTAGCGGGGAGCTGTTTTTT. Translated, it gives CASSFSGELFF.

This clone was counted between two and nine times. One end of the junction is discordant with germline, which a read error may explain. The chain joins TRBV7-9 to TRBJ1-4; 7 bases are a match to TRBD1. CDR1 SEHNR and CDR2 FQNEAQ come from the germline V gene (reference sequence). The CDR3 contains 16 residues. CDR3 nucleotides: TGTTCCAGCAGCCTACGGAAATCAGGGGGTAATGAAAAACTGTTTTTT. Translation gives CSSSLRKSGGNEKLFF. Supplemented by reference TRBV7-9 and TRBJ1-4, the full variable domain reads DTGVSQNPRHKITKRGQNVTFRCDPISEHNRLYWYRQTLGQGPEFLTYFQNEAQLEKSRLLSDRFSAERPKGSFSTLEIQRTEQGDSAMYLCSSSLRKSGGNEKLFFGSGTQLSVL.

This clone appeared once. The CDR3 nucleotides are TGTGCCAGCAGCCACGGGTTATACGAGCAGTACTTC. It codes for CASSHGLYEQYF. The V call is TRBV14, the J call TRBJ2-7, with no clear D. The germline V and J ends were trimmed by 3 bases and 4 bases, with 7 bases remaining between them. Germline CDR1 reads SGHDN; CDR2 reads FVKESK. There are 12 residues in the CDR3.

The chain joins TRBV6-5 to TRBJ1-2, with 10 bases identical to TRBD1. In germline, CDR1 is MNHEY, CDR2 SVGAGI. The CDR3 runs 14 residues. Trimming at V came to 5 bases and at J to 4 bases, leaving 4 bases not matched to a gene. In nucleotides, the CDR3 is TGTGCCAGCAGTAGGACAGGGGGTGGCTATGGCTACACCTTC. Its translation is CASSRTGGGYGYTF.

CDR3 nucleotide sequence: TGCGCCAGTAGACAGGGTATAAGCACCGGGGAGCTGTTTTTT. Translated, it gives CASRQGISTGELFF. The gene calls are TRBV4-3 and TRBJ2-2; 7 bases fit TRBD1. This CDR3 region has 14 residues. Germline lookup yields CDR1 LGHNA and CDR2 YSLEER. V shed 9 bases, J shed 4 bases, and the junction held 8 bases outside the gene matches.